The 23 T cell receptor beta chains reported below all come from one sample, sequenced in a study of T-cell reconstitution after alpha-beta-depleted transplantation in children. Library preparation (for TCRbeta) was performed with unique molecular identifiers. Each CDR3 protein gets one entry after TCRdb re-called the PCR reads with MiXCR. The sample carries over 450,000 distinct CDR3 sequences, 10% recorded once. The specimen was PBMCs, collected before TCRalphabeta/CD19-depleted stem cell transplant. The receptors derive from a child aged 2 to 10 with inherited bone marrow failure, due to receive a stem cell transplant.

This clonotype has at least ten counts. The chain is built from TRBV6-5 and TRBJ1-2; D remains unclear. The length of the CDR3 is 14 residues. From germline, CDR1 is MNHEY and CDR2 SVGAGI. The germline V and J ends were trimmed by 2 bases and 3 bases, with 10 bases remaining between them. The CDR3: CASSYGESYYGYTF. The CDR3 DNA follows: TGTGCCAGCAGTTACGGAGAGAGTTACTATGGCTACACCTTC.

This clonotype was observed many times. V is TRBV9 and J is TRBJ2-3; weak D call: TRBD2 (6 bases). CDR3 size: 14 residues. Germline CDR1 SGDLS, CDR2 YYNGEE. V was clipped by 0 bases and J by 2 bases, with 7 bases between them. In DNA form, the CDR3 reads TGTGCCAGCAGCGTAGTAGCGGCCACAGATACGCAGTATTTT. It codes for CASSVVAATDTQYF.

This clonotype occurred a few times. This chain links TRBV29-1 with TRBJ1-5; 10 nucleotides match TRBD1. The CDR3 extends over 14 amino acids. In germline, CDR1 is SQVTM, CDR2 ANQGSEA. V was clipped by 6 bases and J by 3 bases; unmatched bases: 5. The CDR3 nucleotides read TGCAGCGTGGGGACAGGGGCGGACAATCAGCCCCAGCATTTT. Encoded protein: CSVGTGADNQPQHF.

This clonotype came up many times. The chain has TRBV29-1 and TRBJ2-5, with TRBD2 as a possible D gene (6 bases). Germline CDR1 is SQVTM and CDR2 is ANQGSEA. The V end was cut by 7 bases, the J end by 4 bases, with 22 bases between. The CDR3 runs 15 residues. The CDR3 coding sequence is TGCAGCGCCCTCAGGCGGGGAGAGGTCGGAGAGACCCAGTACTTC. Translation gives CSALRRGEVGETQYF.

For this clonotype: A single base separates this from a much larger clone, so it may be a read error. The gene calls are TRBV29-1 and TRBJ1-2, with D tentatively TRBD1 (5 bases). The CDR3 runs 12 residues. Germline values: CDR1 SQVTM, CDR2 ANQGSEA. The V end was cut by 7 bases, the J end by 2 bases, with 11 bases between. The CDR3, as DNA: TGCAGCGGATTACAGGCGAACTATGGCTACACCTTC. It translates to CSGLQANYGYTF.

The chain combines TRBV24-1 with TRBJ2-1; D is ambiguous. The germline CDR1 and CDR2 sequences are KGHDR and SFDVKD. The length of the CDR3 is 13 residues. The germline V and J ends were trimmed by 5 bases and 12 bases, with 16 bases remaining between them. This chain's CDR3 is CATSGPDPGTQFF. The CDR3 DNA reads TGTGCCACCAGTGGGCCCGATCCCGGTACGCAGTTCTTC.

This clonotype came up many times. The chain links TRBV28 to TRBJ1-4; no firm D call. Trimming removed 3 bases from V and 8 bases from J, with 16 bases in between. The germline CDR1 and CDR2 sequences are MDHEN and SYDVKM. The CDR3 has 15 residues. The CDR3, as DNA: TGTGCCAGCAGTTTCAGCCTGGCCGGGCAGGAAAAACTGTTTTTT. It translates to CASSFSLAGQEKLFF.

This clonotype was counted many times. V gene TRBV4-1 combines with J gene TRBJ2-1; 8 nucleotides align to TRBD2. Germline-derived CDR1 and CDR2 are MGHRA and YSYEKL. J lost 0 bases, V lost 0 bases, and 4 bases had no gene match. The CDR3 has 17 amino acids. The CDR3 DNA reads TGCGCCAGCAGCCAAGATTTCGCGGGGGGCTCCTACAATGAGCAGTTCTTC. This codes for CASSQDFAGGSYNEQFF.

On this clonotype itself: One base away lies a much larger clone, so this may be a sequencing read error. The chain recombines TRBV9 with TRBJ2-2, with TRBD2 identical over 8 bases. The V gene end was trimmed by 0 bases and the J gene end by 5 bases; junction bases not matched to a gene: 9. The CDR3 runs to 17 residues. The V gene's germline CDR1 is SGDLS and CDR2 YYNGEE. This CDR3 is CASSVAAGVIRTGELFF. CDR3 coding DNA: TGTGCCAGCAGCGTAGCAGCGGGAGTCATTCGAACCGGGGAGCTGTTTTTT.

A few counts support this clonotype. The rearrangement joins TRBV20-1 to TRBJ2-5; D gene unclear. V lost 0 bases and J lost 2, with 19 bases in between. Germline CDR1 and CDR2: DFQATT and SNEGSKA (reference sequence). CDR3 length: 17 amino acids. DNA for the CDR3: TGCAGTGCTAGAGACCGTAGTAGAGTTCGGCGGCAAGAGACCCAGTACTTC. Its translation: CSARDRSRVRRQETQYF.

This clonotype was found many times. The chain couples TRBV15 to TRBJ2-1; 8 bases match TRBD1. The V segment lost 0 bases and the J segment 6 bases; nucleotides outside the gene matches: 4. CDR1 is LNHNV, CDR2 YYDKDF, per germline (reference sequence). The CDR3 consists of 15 residues. CDR3 in DNA: TGTGCCACCAGCAGAGATGTGGACAGGGCCAATGAGCAGTTCTTC. Amino acids: CATSRDVDRANEQFF. Using reference TRBV15 and TRBJ2-1 for the parts outside the CDR3, the full variable domain is DAMVIQNPRYQVTQFGKPVTLSCSQTLNHNVMYWYQQKSSQAPKLLFHYYDKDFNNEADTPDNFQSRRPNTSFCFLDIRSPGLGDTAMYLCATSRDVDRANEQFFGPGTRLTVL.

Ten or more counts support this clonotype. The chain uses TRBV12-3 or TRBV12-4 and TRBJ1-4; D is unclear. CDR3 length equals 14 residues. V lost 3 bases and J lost 1, with 6 bases in between. The CDR3 sequence: CASSLAGTNEKLFF. The CDR3 nucleotides read TGTGCCAGCAGTTTGGCTGGAACTAATGAAAAACTGTTTTTT.

In this sample, this clonotype turned up a few times. This chain links TRBV18 with TRBJ2-3; the D gene could be TRBD1 or TRBD2 (7 bases each). This CDR3 contains 15 residues. Per the germline V gene, CDR1 is KGHSH and CDR2 is LQKENI. V was clipped by 1 base and J by 4 bases, with 12 bases between them. CDR3 in DNA: TGTGCCAGCTCACCACAGCAGGGGGGGGCAGATACGCAGTATTTT. Encoded protein: CASSPQQGGADTQYF.

This clonotype occurred many times. V usage is TRBV7-9 and J usage is TRBJ2-7, with D uncertain. The CDR3 extends over 14 amino acids. The germline CDR1 and CDR2 sequences are SEHNR and FQNEAQ (reference sequence). V was pared by 3 bases and J by 3 bases, with 12 bases between. CDR3 bases: TGTGCCAGCAGCTTTAGTGGGTTGGTCTACGAGCAGTACTTC. Protein sequence: CASSFSGLVYEQYF.

J is TRBJ2-1 and V is TRBV5-6; D gene unclear. The CDR3 extends over 13 amino acids. CDR1 and CDR2 (germline): SGHDT, YYEEEE. Trimming shortened V by 4 bases and J by 12 bases, and 17 bases separated the two germline ends. CDR3: CASSDGSEFGQFF. CDR3 DNA sequence: TGTGCCAGCAGCGACGGGTCGGAGTTTGGGCAGTTCTTC.

Many counts were recorded for this clonotype. The V gene is TRBV13, the J gene TRBJ2-1, with TRBD2 as a possible D gene (6 bases). V was clipped by 4 bases and J by 6 bases, with 13 bases between them. The CDR3 has 14 amino acids. Per the germline V gene, CDR1 is PRHDT and CDR2 is FYEKMQ (reference sequence). The CDR3 spells CASSSYAGSNEQFF. In DNA form, the CDR3 reads TGTGCCAGCAGCTCATACGCCGGGAGCAATGAGCAGTTCTTC. The variable domain in full, completed from reference TRBV13 and TRBJ2-1, reads AAGVIQSPRHLIKEKRETATLKCYPIPRHDTVYWYQQGPGQDPQFLISFYEKMQSDKGSIPDRFSAQQFSDYHSELNMSSLELGDSALYFCASSSYAGSNEQFFGPGTRLTVL.

As concerns this clonotype: A much larger clone lies one base from this, so it may be a read error. The chain carries TRBV10-3 and TRBJ2-3, with unresolved D. This CDR3 has 11 amino acids. V was shortened by 7 bases and J by 5 bases, with 7 bases between the two germline ends. The germline V gene has CDR1 ENHRY and CDR2 SYGVKD. The CDR3 sequence: CAIKTLDTQYF. DNA of the CDR3: TGTGCCATCAAGACGTTAGATACGCAGTATTTT.

Remarks on this clonotype: A much larger clone sits a single nucleotide away, making a read error possible. The rearrangement joins TRBV29-1 to TRBJ2-1; TRBD2 aligns across 7 bases. The CDR3 runs 13 residues. Germline-derived CDR1 and CDR2 are SQVTM and ANQGSEA. J gave up 5 bases and V 4 bases, and 5 bases lay outside the gene matches. The CDR3 nucleotides read TGCAGCGTTGGGCCAGCGGGGCACAATGAGCAGTTCTTC. Translating it yields CSVGPAGHNEQFF.

This clonotype was recorded many times. The chain uses TRBV27 and TRBJ2-5, with D unresolved. Germline CDR1 and CDR2: MNHEY and SMNVEV (reference sequence). There are 14 residues in the CDR3. The V gene lost 1 base and the J gene lost 2 bases, with 8 bases spanning the gap. The CDR3 region is CASSLYPPQETQYF. CDR3 bases: TGTGCCAGCAGTTTATATCCGCCACAAGAGACCCAGTACTTC.

This clonotype was seen at least ten times. The gene calls are TRBV4-2 and TRBJ1-2; possible D gene TRBD1, 5 bases. The V and J ends lost 0 bases and 0 bases respectively, with 11 bases between them. The CDR3 contains 16 residues. The germline V gene encodes CDR1 LGHNA and CDR2 YNFKEQ. The DNA for the CDR3 is TGTGCCAGCAGCCAAGATCCGCAGGGTCCTAACTATGGCTACACCTTC. Its protein is CASSQDPQGPNYGYTF.

At least ten counts were recorded for this clonotype. The genes are TRBV12-3 or TRBV12-4 and TRBJ1-2; 7 bases fit TRBD1. The CDR3 covers 14 residues. Trimming at V came to 3 bases and at J to 5 bases, leaving 6 bases not matched to a gene. CDR3 sequence: CASSLFDREYGYTF. In nucleotides, the CDR3 is TGTGCCAGCAGTTTGTTCGACAGGGAATATGGCTACACCTTC.

This clonotype was picked up many times. V gene TRBV6-1 combines with J gene TRBJ2-7, with D possibly being TRBD1 or TRBD2 (5 bases each). The V and J ends lost 2 bases and 2 bases respectively, with 10 bases between them. Per germline, CDR1 MNHNS and CDR2 SASEGT. The CDR3 has 14 amino acids. CDR3 coding DNA: TGTGCCAGCAGTGAACCCGGGACCCCCTACGAGCAGTACTTC. Translating gives CASSEPGTPYEQYF.

This clonotype showed up many times. The chain joins TRBV28 to TRBJ2-2; tentatively, D is TRBD1 or TRBD2 (5 bases each). The CDR3 consists of 16 residues. The germline CDR1 and CDR2 sequences are MDHEN and SYDVKM. V was cut by 5 bases and J by 6 bases, with 19 bases left in between. The CDR3 is CASSPPRGPLSGELFF. CDR3 sequence (DNA): TGTGCCAGCAGTCCCCCCCGGGGCCCCTTATCCGGGGAGCTGTTTTTT.